The next 30 T cell receptor beta chains were all read from a single sample in a study of neurological immune-mediated disorders. Each CDR3 protein gets one entry after TCRdb re-called the 5' RACE reads with MiXCR. The table lists about 80,000 distinct CDR3 sequences, roughly 4.8% of them singletons. The sequenced sample was PBMCs. All receptors derive from a woman between 25 and 40 years old with multiple sclerosis.

Remarks on this clonotype: A much larger clone lies one base from this, so it may be a read error. The chain joins TRBV20-1 to TRBJ2-3; D perhaps matches TRBD2 (5 bases). CDR3 length equals 14 residues. CDR1 and CDR2 (germline): DFQATT, SNEGSKA (reference sequence). V was shortened by 3 bases and J by 2 bases, with 12 bases between the two germline ends. The CDR3 nucleotides read TGCAGTGCTAGGGAGACCGGGGACACAGATACGCAGTATTTT. This gives the protein CSARETGDTDTQYF.

The table lists this clonotype with a few counts. CDR3 protein: CAISGNLAGAYEQFF. The CDR3 DNA follows: TGTGCCATCAGTGGGAACTTAGCGGGGGCATATGAGCAGTTCTTC. The chain recombines TRBV10-3 with TRBJ2-1; TRBD2 matches 9 bases. The CDR3 length is 15 residues. Germline loops: CDR1 ENHRY, CDR2 SYGVKD. Trimming removed 4 bases from V and 8 bases from J; junction bases left unmatched: 9.

This clonotype was detected a few times. V and J are TRBV10-3 and TRBJ2-5, with a tentative D call TRBD2 (6 bases). The germline gives CDR1 ENHRY, CDR2 SYGVKD. The CDR3 loop spans 15 amino acids. V was pared by 7 bases and J by 4 bases, with 19 bases between. The CDR3 region is CAITFGGTAGETQYF. CDR3 nucleotides: TGTGCCATCACCTTTGGAGGGACGGCGGGAGAGACCCAGTACTTC.

At least ten counts were recorded for this clonotype. This chain links TRBV5-1 with TRBJ2-3; D remains ambiguous. V dropped 6 bases and J dropped 1 base, with 12 bases sitting between them. The CDR3 has 14 amino acids. Germline V gives CDR1 SGHRS, CDR2 YFSETQ. The CDR3 coding sequence is TGCGCCAGCAACCTAGATCCGGGCACAGATACGCAGTATTTT. Protein sequence: CASNLDPGTDTQYF.

This clonotype was observed a handful of times. The V and J genes are TRBV2 and TRBJ2-2, with 8 bases identical to TRBD1. J lost 1 base, V lost 7 bases, and 2 bases had no gene match. This CDR3 region has 14 residues. Germline V CDR1 and CDR2: SNHLY, FYNNEI. CDR3: CASTRGRNTGELFF. The CDR3 DNA is TGTGCCAGCACCAGGGGGCGGAACACCGGGGAGCTGTTTTTT.

In its sample, this clonotype was seen many times. V gene TRBV12-3 or TRBV12-4 combines with J gene TRBJ2-1, with 7 bases lining up with TRBD1. The V gene end was trimmed by 5 bases and the J gene end by 1 base; junction bases not matched to a gene: 8. The CDR3 has 16 residues. CDR3 sequence: CASSPSAQGSYNEQFF. DNA of the CDR3: TGTGCCAGCAGTCCTTCTGCACAGGGGTCCTACAATGAGCAGTTCTTC.

In its sample, this clonotype was seen many times. The chain has TRBV4-1 and TRBJ2-3, with 8 bases identical to TRBD1. Unmatched junction bases numbered 1, after V lost 0 bases and J lost 2 bases. Germline V CDR1 and CDR2: MGHRA, YSYEKL. This CDR3 has 15 residues. The CDR3 sequence: CASSQEDRATDTQYF. The CDR3 bases are TGCGCCAGCAGCCAAGAGGACAGGGCCACAGATACGCAGTATTTT.

V usage is TRBV9 and J usage is TRBJ1-4; D is uncertain. The germline gives CDR1 SGDLS, CDR2 YYNGEE. Trimming took off 0 bases at V and 7 bases at J, with 10 bases between the two ends. The CDR3 consists of 14 residues. CDR3 region: CASSVGMRVEKLFF. CDR3 in DNA: TGTGCCAGCAGCGTAGGGATGAGGGTTGAAAAACTGTTTTTT.

This clonotype has a count of ten or more. This chain uses TRBV5-6 with TRBJ2-7; D is uncertain. Germline-derived CDR1 and CDR2 are SGHDT and YYEEEE. Trimming pared 4 bases from V and 6 bases from J, leaving 8 bases between. The CDR3 runs 11 residues. DNA of the CDR3: TGTGCCAGCAGCCTCTTGGGCGAGCAGTACGTC. Translation: CASSLLGEQYV.

The chain links TRBV12-3 or TRBV12-4 to TRBJ2-4; perhaps TRBD1 as D (7 bases). This CDR3 comprises 15 residues. Trimming cost V 3 bases and J 4 bases, with 13 bases left between them. Written as DNA, the CDR3 is TGTGCCAGCAGTTTGCAGGGGGGAGTTAAAAACATTCAGTACTTC. The encoded protein is CASSLQGGVKNIQYF.

This clonotype showed up many times. The rearrangement joins TRBV20-1 to TRBJ2-1; 7 nucleotides align to TRBD1. CDR3 length: 13 residues. Germline values: CDR1 DFQATT, CDR2 SNEGSKA (reference sequence). The CDR3 loop is CSQGVSSYNEQFF. CDR3 DNA sequence: TGCAGCCAGGGGGTGAGTTCCTACAATGAGCAGTTCTTC.

This clonotype was counted many times. The J gene is TRBJ2-1, the V gene TRBV27, with TRBD1 as a possible D gene (5 bases). This CDR3 contains 18 residues. Per germline, CDR1 MNHEY and CDR2 SMNVEV (reference sequence). With 0 bases removed from V and 6 bases from J, the gap between germline ends came to 21 bases. As DNA, the CDR3 is TGTGCCAGCAGTTTATCCGGCATCAGGGCAGCTCTAGGCAATGAGCAGTTCTTC. Encoded protein: CASSLSGIRAALGNEQFF.

The sample holds a few counts of this clonotype. The chain has TRBV5-1 and TRBJ2-3; D is possibly TRBD2 (6 bases). V was pared by 0 bases and J by 1 base, with 18 bases between. The germline V gene has CDR1 SGHRS and CDR2 YFSETQ. This CDR3 has 18 amino acids. CDR3 region: CASSLDGGATTRTDTQYF. In nucleotides, the CDR3 is TGCGCCAGCAGCTTGGATGGCGGGGCCACCACCCGCACAGATACGCAGTATTTT.

The chain joins TRBV9 to TRBJ2-1; tentatively, D is TRBD2 (7 bases). Germline V gene lookup returns CDR1 SGDLS and CDR2 YYNGEE. This CDR3 contains 15 residues. Trimming took off 0 bases at V and 9 bases at J, with 16 bases between the two ends. DNA for the CDR3: TGTGCCAGCAGCGTAGAGGGGGGATCGGGGGGTGAGCAGTTCTTC. Protein product: CASSVEGGSGGEQFF.

The chain uses TRBV7-2 and TRBJ2-7, with D perhaps matching TRBD1 (6 bases). The CDR3 totals 14 residues. Trimming removed 5 bases at V and 5 bases at J, with 16 bases between. CDR1 SGHTA and CDR2 FQGNSA come from the germline V gene. CDR3 sequence: CASSRRNRVHEQYV. DNA of the CDR3: TGTGCCAGCAGCCGAAGAAACAGGGTCCACGAGCAGTACGTC.

This clonotype was counted only a few times. The gene calls are TRBV25-1 and TRBJ1-2; TRBD1 agrees at 10 bases. This CDR3 is built from 15 residues. CDR1 and CDR2 (germline): MGHDK, SYGVNS. With 3 bases clipped from V and 3 bases from J, the junction kept 4 bases outside the gene matches. The CDR3 DNA sequence: TGTGCCAGCAGTGACCAGACAGGGGGCGACTATGGCTACACCTTC. Its protein is CASSDQTGGDYGYTF.

This clonotype was detected ten times or more. The gene calls are TRBV5-1 and TRBJ2-1; no reliable D call. Germline V CDR1 and CDR2: SGHRS, YFSETQ. This CDR3 region has 15 residues. V lost 2 bases and J lost 0, with 9 bases in between. Here the CDR3 DNA reads TGCGCCAGCAGCTTAGGTGTTAGCTCCTACAATGAGCAGTTCTTC. Residues: CASSLGVSSYNEQFF. The variable domain in full, completed from reference TRBV5-1 and TRBJ2-1, reads KAGVTQTPRYLIKTRGQQVTLSCSPISGHRSVSWYQQTPGQGLQFLFEYFSETQRNKGNFPGRFSGRQFSNSRSEMNVSTLELGDSALYLCASSLGVSSYNEQFFGPGTRLTVL.

This clonotype showed up many times. This chain connects TRBV5-1 to TRBJ1-1; 12 positions match TRBD1. This CDR3 has 16 residues. The junction had 3 bases not matched to a gene; V was cut back by 0 bases and J by 3 bases. CDR1 and CDR2 (germline): SGHRS, YFSETQ. The CDR3 DNA reads as TGCGCCAGCAGCTTGGAGGGACAGGGGGCCTACACTGAAGCTTTCTTT. It codes for CASSLEGQGAYTEAFF.

This clonotype was counted many times. The chain is built from TRBV20-1 and TRBJ2-1, with 10 positions matching TRBD2. Germline lookup yields CDR1 DFQATT and CDR2 SNEGSKA (reference sequence). CDR3 length: 16 amino acids. V dropped 5 bases and J dropped 6; count of bases not matched to a gene: 13. The chain's CDR3 is CSAATKLAGLINEQFF. In nucleotides, the CDR3 is TGCAGTGCTGCAACAAAACTAGCGGGACTTATCAATGAGCAGTTCTTC.

The chain carries TRBV5-1 and TRBJ1-5, with a possible D match to TRBD1 (5 bases). The CDR3 contains 17 residues. The V gene lost 0 bases and the J gene lost 0 bases, with 13 bases spanning the gap. Looked up from germline, CDR1 is SGHRS and CDR2 is YFSETQ. DNA for the CDR3: TGCGCCAGCAGCTTGGAACGGGACCGACGTAGCAATCAGCCCCAGCATTTT. It encodes CASSLERDRRSNQPQHF.

This clonotype was picked up many times. The chain has TRBV5-1 and TRBJ1-1; TRBD1 might be the D (5 bases). The CDR3 consists of 15 residues. Deletions cut 0 bases from V and 8 bases from J, with 17 bases between. CDR1 and CDR2 (germline): SGHRS, YFSETQ. The CDR3 DNA reads TGCGCCAGCAGCTTGGCCGGGGACGGAAAAGGGGAAGCTTTCTTT. Its protein is CASSLAGDGKGEAFF.

V and J are TRBV5-1 and TRBJ2-1; D call uncertain. The ends were cut back, 3 bases at V and 9 bases at J, with 16 bases in the middle. The V gene's germline CDR1 is SGHRS and CDR2 YFSETQ. CDR3 size: 14 residues. The CDR3 sequence is CASSWPSPHGEQFF. Written as DNA, the CDR3 is TGCGCCAGCAGCTGGCCGTCGCCGCACGGTGAGCAGTTCTTC.

This clonotype was seen ten or more times. This rearrangement joins TRBV7-2 to TRBJ2-1; the D is unclear. V was shortened by 1 base and J by 9 bases, with 10 bases between the two germline ends. Germline CDR1 reads SGHTA; CDR2 reads FQGNSA. The CDR3 contains 13 residues. The CDR3 nucleotides are TGTGCCAGCAGCTTAGTAGGATTCGGTGAGCAGTTCTTC. Its protein product is CASSLVGFGEQFF.

The chain carries TRBV5-1 and TRBJ2-1, with D hard to call. V lost 1 base and J lost 3, with 14 bases in between. Germline CDR1 reads SGHRS; CDR2 reads YFSETQ. This CDR3 comprises 16 residues. The CDR3 bases are TGCGCCAGCAGCTTGAGAAGGATAGCTCGCTACAATGAGCAGTTCTTC. This codes for CASSLRRIARYNEQFF.

The chain uses TRBV5-1 and TRBJ1-6; possible D gene TRBD1, 6 bases. CDR1 and CDR2 from the germline V gene are SGHRS and YFSETQ. This CDR3 region has 15 residues. Between the trimmed V and J ends, which lost 3 bases and 7 bases, there was a span of 14 bases. CDR3 coding DNA: TGCGCCAGCAGCTGGGGACAATCAGTGAATTCACCCCTCCACTTT. Its translation: CASSWGQSVNSPLHF.

This clonotype was observed at least ten times. The V and J genes are TRBV5-1 and TRBJ2-7; 11 nucleotides align to TRBD2. Unmatched junction bases numbered 4, after V lost 5 bases and J lost 6 bases. Germline assignment: CDR1 SGHRS and CDR2 YFSETQ. This CDR3 contains 13 residues. CDR3 nucleotide sequence: TGCGCCAGCAGTTCTACTAGCGGGAGCGAGCAGTACTTC. Translated: CASSSTSGSEQYF.

In its sample, this clonotype was seen many times. The chain combines TRBV20-1 with TRBJ2-3, with 10 bases fitting TRBD1. The germline V gene encodes CDR1 DFQATT and CDR2 SNEGSKA (reference sequence). This CDR3 is 15 amino acids long. V shed 6 bases and J 4 bases; nucleotides not matched to a gene: 10. This CDR3 is CSAPDRDRGSDTQYF. In DNA form, the CDR3 reads TGCAGTGCCCCAGACCGGGACAGGGGATCAGATACGCAGTATTTT.

This clonotype showed up many times. This chain uses TRBV5-1 with TRBJ2-1; the D call may be TRBD1 or TRBD2 (5 bases each). Trimming removed 6 bases at V and 4 bases at J, with 11 bases between. CDR3 length: 13 residues. From germline, CDR1 is SGHRS and CDR2 YFSETQ. CDR3 region: CASTTGRYNEQFF. The DNA of the CDR3 is TGCGCCAGCACGACGGGACGGTACAATGAGCAGTTCTTC.

This clonotype was seen repeatedly, ten times or more. The chain joins TRBV3-1 to TRBJ2-7, with D maybe TRBD2 (6 bases). V was clipped by 2 bases and J by 4 bases, with 12 bases between them. The CDR3 is 14 residues long. Germline V CDR1 and CDR2: LGHDT, YNNKEL (reference sequence). CDR3 sequence: CASSQIGGIYEQYF. CDR3 nucleotides: TGTGCCAGCAGCCAAATCGGAGGGATTTACGAGCAGTACTTC.

In its sample, this clonotype was seen many times. The chain combines TRBV24-1 with TRBJ2-2, with 9 bases that match TRBD1. This CDR3 comprises 15 residues. The germline V gene has CDR1 KGHDR and CDR2 SFDVKD. V was pared by 3 bases and J by 6 bases, with 4 bases of the junction left unmatched. The CDR3 nucleotides are TGTGCCACCAGTGATCGACAGGGGGTCGCCGGGGAGCTGTTTTTT. It encodes CATSDRQGVAGELFF.